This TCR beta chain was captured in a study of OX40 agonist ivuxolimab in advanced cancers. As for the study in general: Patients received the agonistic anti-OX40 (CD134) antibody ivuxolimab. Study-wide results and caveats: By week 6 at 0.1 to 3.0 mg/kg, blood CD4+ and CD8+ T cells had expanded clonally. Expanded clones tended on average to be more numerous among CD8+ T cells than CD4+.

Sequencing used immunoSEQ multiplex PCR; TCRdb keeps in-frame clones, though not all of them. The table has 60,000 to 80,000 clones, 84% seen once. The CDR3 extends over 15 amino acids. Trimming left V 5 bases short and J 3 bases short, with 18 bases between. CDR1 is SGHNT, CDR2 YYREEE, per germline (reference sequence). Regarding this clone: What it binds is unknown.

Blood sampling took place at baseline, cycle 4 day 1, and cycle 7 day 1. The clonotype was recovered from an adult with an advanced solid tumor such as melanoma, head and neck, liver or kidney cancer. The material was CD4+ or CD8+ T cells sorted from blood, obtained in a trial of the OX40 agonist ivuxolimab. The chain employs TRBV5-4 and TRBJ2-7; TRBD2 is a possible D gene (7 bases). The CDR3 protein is CASSFGGGRGYEQYF. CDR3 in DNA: TGTGCCAGCAGTTTTGGGGGCGGGAGAGGCTACGAGCAGTACTTC.